This TCR beta chain was sequenced in a study of CD8 T cells in ankylosing spondylitis. Points from the study as a whole: Matched synovial fluid from ankylosing spondylitis patients was reported to be enriched for disease-linked clones. What appeared characteristic of ankylosing spondylitis blood was a TCR beta motif of eight or nine highly homologous variants.

Germline loops: CDR1 SGHAT, CDR2 FQNNGV. The CDR3 runs to 15 residues. V lost 5 bases and J lost 4, with 17 bases in between. TCRdb re-called the 5' RACE reads through MiXCR, storing one row per CDR3 protein. The sample includes about 750,000 distinct CDR3 sequences, roughly 20% seen only once; the top ten take around 19%. Turning to this clonotype: Its antigen is undetermined.

The source is a male donor with ankylosing spondylitis. Sequencing input: blood, either unsorted or a sorted T cell fraction (not recorded which). This chain links TRBV11-2 with TRBJ2-5; D possibly uses TRBD1 or TRBD2 (7 bases each). This CDR3 is CASSAWGGGPETQYF. The CDR3 region has the DNA TGTGCCAGCAGCGCGTGGGGAGGGGGCCCAGAGACCCAGTACTTC.